This is a list of T cell receptor beta chains from one sample in a study of cytomegalovirus exposure and HLA in healthy donors. TCRdb keeps only in-frame clones here, not all; method: immunoSEQ multiplex PCR. The sample has 100,000 to 150,000 clones, around 77% seen once. Material: PBMCs. Source of these receptors: a male donor in good health and CMV-seropositive. CDR3s include the opening cysteine and the closing phenylalanine or tryptophan. Fields, in order: V gene, D gene, clone size, J gene, CDR3 DNA, CDR3 protein. The D gene is left open where the match is weak. Clone size is given for some rows only: seen once, a few or many times, or a class if the clone is expanded.

>TRBV19|NA|NA|TRBJ2-3
TGTGCCAGTAGTAACAAGCGCGCAGATACGCAGTATTTT
CASSNKRADTQYF
>TRBV19|TRBD1|NA|TRBJ2-7
TGTGCCAGTAGTCTCGAGGGACAGGGGGCTTACGAGCAGTACTTC
CASSLEGQGAYEQYF
>TRBV30|NA|NA|TRBJ1-1
TGTGCCTGGGGTGCCAGGCGCCTTATCAACACTGAAGCTTTCTTT
CAWGARRLINTEAFF
>TRBV2|TRBD1|NA|TRBJ2-4
TGTGCCAGCACCAGATCGGACAGGGGCCCGGACCGAACCAAAAACATTCAGTACTTC
CASTRSDRGPDRTKNIQYF
>TRBV19|TRBD2|NA|TRBJ2-1
TGTGCCAGTAGTAACAGACTAGCGGGGGACAATGAGCAGTTCTTC
CASSNRLAGDNEQFF
>TRBV7-5|NA|NA|TRBJ1-4
TGTGTCAGAAGCTTAGCCCCTCTGGAGGAAACTAATGAAAAACTGTTTTTT
CVRSLAPLEETNEKLFF
>TRBV10-3|TRBD2|NA|TRBJ2-2
TGTGCCATCAGTGAAGCTAGCGGGGGGCGGAACACCGGGGAGCTGTTTTTT
CAISEASGGRNTGELFF
>TRBV19|NA|NA|TRBJ1-3
TGTGCCAGTAGTTCCGGACAGAGCTCTGGAAACACCATATATTTT
CASSSGQSSGNTIYF
>TRBV10-3|NA|few|TRBJ2-1
TGTGCCATCAGTGATTTTCGTGACAAATCCTACAATGAGCAGTTCTTC
CAISDFRDKSYNEQFF
>TRBV27|TRBD2|NA|TRBJ2-7
TGTGCCAGCAGCACCGCGGGGGGTCGAGACGAGCAGTACTTC
CASSTAGGRDEQYF
>TRBV19|TRBD1|NA|TRBJ2-2
TGTGCCAGTAGTACTCCGGGACAGGCTACCGGGGAGCTGTTTTTT
CASSTPGQATGELFF
>TRBV5-1|NA|once|TRBJ2-2
TGCGCCAGCAGCTTGCGGGGTTTTGCCGGGGAGCTGTTTTTT
CASSLRGFAGELFF
>TRBV15|NA|NA|TRBJ2-1
TGTGCCACCAGCAGACCCGGGGGATTCCCAAAAACCAATGAGCAGTTCTTC
CATSRPGGFPKTNEQFF
>TRBV27|TRBD2|NA|TRBJ2-1
TGTGCCAGCAGGGCTAGCGGGGGGGCAGTTGAGCAGTTCTTC
CASRASGGAVEQFF
>TRBV7-9|TRBD1|NA|TRBJ1-1
TGTGCCAGCCTGAACAGGGGACAGGGGAGAGGGCGGCTTGAAGCTTTCTTT
CASLNRGQGRGRLEAFF